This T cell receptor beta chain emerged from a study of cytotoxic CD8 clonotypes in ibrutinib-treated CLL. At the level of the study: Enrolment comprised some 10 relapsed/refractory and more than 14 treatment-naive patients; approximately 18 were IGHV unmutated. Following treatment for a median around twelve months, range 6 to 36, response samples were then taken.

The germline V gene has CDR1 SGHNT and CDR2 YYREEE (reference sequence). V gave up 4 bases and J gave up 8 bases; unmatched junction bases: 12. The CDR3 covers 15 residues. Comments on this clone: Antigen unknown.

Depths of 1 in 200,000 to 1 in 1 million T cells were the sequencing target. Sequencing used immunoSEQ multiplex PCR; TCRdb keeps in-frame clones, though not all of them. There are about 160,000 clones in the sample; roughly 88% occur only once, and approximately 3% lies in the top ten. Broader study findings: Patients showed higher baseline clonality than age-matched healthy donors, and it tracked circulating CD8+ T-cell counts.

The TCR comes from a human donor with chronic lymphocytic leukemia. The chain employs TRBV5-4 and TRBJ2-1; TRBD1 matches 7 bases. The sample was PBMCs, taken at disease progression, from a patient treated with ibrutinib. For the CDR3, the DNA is TGTGCCAGCAGCCCCCCGGGACAGAGTTCGTATGAGCAGTTCTTC. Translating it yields CASSPPGQSSYEQFF. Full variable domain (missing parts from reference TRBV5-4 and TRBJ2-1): ETGVTQSPTHLIKTRGQQVTLRCSSQSGHNTVSWYQQALGQGPQFIFQYYREEENGRGNFPPRFSGLQFPNYSSELNVNALELDDSALYLCASSPPGQSSYEQFFGPGTRLTVL.